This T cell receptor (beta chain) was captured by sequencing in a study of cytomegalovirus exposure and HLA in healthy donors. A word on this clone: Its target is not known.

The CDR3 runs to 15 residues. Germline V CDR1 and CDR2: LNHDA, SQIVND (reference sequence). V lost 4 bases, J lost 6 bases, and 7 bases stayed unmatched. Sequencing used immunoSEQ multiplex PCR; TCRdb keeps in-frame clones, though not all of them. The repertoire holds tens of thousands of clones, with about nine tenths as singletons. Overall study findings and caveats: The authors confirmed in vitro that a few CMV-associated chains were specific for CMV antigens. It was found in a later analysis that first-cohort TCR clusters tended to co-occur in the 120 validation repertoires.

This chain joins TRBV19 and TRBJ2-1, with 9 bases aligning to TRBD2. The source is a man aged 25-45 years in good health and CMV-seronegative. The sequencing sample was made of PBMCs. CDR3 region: CASSKSGGPPNEQFF. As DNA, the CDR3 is TGTGCCAGTAGTAAGAGCGGGGGGCCTCCCAATGAGCAGTTCTTC.